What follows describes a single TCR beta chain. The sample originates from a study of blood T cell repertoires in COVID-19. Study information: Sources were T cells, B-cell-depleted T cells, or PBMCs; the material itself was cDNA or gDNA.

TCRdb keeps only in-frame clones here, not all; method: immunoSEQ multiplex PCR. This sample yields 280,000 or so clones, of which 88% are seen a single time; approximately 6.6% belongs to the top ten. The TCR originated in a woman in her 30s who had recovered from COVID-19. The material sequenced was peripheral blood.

For the CDR3, the DNA is TGTGCCAGCAGCTCGATCGGGACAAGGGACGATGAGCAGTTCTTC. This gives the protein CASSSIGTRDDEQFF. This sequence joins TRBV5-4 and TRBJ2-1; D possibly corresponds to TRBD1 (6 bases). Germline-derived CDR1 and CDR2 are SGHNT and YYREEE (reference sequence). Trimming removed 3 bases at V and 8 bases at J, with 18 bases between. CDR3 length equals 15 residues.